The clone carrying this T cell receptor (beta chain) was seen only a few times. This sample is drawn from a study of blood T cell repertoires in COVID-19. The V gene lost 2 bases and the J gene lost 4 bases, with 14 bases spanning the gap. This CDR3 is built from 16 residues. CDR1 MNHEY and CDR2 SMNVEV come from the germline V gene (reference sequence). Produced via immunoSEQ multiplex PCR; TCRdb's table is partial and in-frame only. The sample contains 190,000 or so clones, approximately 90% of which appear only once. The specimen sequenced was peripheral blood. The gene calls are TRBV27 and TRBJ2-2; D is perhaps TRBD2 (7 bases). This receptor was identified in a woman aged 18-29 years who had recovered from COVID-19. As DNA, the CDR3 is TGTGCCAGCAGTTTAGCCGGGGGGCTAAGCACCGGGGAGCTGTTTTTT. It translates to CASSLAGGLSTGELFF.